Included here is one T cell receptor beta chain sequence, with context. This entry belongs to a study of cytomegalovirus exposure and HLA in healthy donors. Primers included in the PCR were 60 Vbeta and 13 Jbeta primers. The assay was immunoSEQ multiplex PCR, and TCRdb's table has in-frame clones only and misses some. The table shows around 120,000 clones, with 55% to 65% occurring only once. The sample comprised PBMCs. The clonotype was recovered from a woman aged 40 to 50 in good health and CMV-seropositive.

The CDR3 DNA is TGTGCCAGCAGCCCCCGACAGGGCCCAACCTATGGCTACACCTTC. This codes for CASSPRQGPTYGYTF. The J gene is TRBJ1-2, the V gene TRBV7-2; 7 bases are a match to TRBD1. This CDR3 is 15 amino acids long. Per germline, CDR1 SGHTA and CDR2 FQGNSA. With V trimmed by 5 bases and J by 4 bases, 10 bases remained unmatched.